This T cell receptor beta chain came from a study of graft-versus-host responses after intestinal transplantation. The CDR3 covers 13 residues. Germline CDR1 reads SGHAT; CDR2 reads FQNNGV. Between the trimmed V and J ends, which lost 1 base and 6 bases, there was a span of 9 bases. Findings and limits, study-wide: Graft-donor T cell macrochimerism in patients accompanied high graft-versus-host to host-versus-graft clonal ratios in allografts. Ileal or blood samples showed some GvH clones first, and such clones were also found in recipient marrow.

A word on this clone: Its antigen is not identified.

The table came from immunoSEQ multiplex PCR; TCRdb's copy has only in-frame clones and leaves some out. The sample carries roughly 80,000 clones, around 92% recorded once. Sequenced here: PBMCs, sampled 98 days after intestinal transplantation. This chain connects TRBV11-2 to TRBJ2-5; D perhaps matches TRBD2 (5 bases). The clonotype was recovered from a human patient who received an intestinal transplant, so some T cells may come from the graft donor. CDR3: CASSLGAGKTQYF. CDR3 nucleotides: TGTGCCAGCAGCTTAGGCGCCGGGAAGACCCAGTACTTC.